Shown below are 19 T cell receptor beta chains from a single sample sequenced in a study of T cells after yellow fever vaccination. TCRdb processed the 5' RACE reads anew with MiXCR; each CDR3 protein has one entry. The profile covers about 350,000 distinct CDR3 sequences, with around a tenth appearing a single time and about 17% taken by the ten largest. The material sequenced was PBMCs, taken on the day of the first yellow fever vaccination. These receptors originate from a man aged 18 to 30 who received the YFV17D yellow fever vaccine.

This clonotype showed up just a few times. The chain employs TRBV7-2 and TRBJ1-5, with D possibly being TRBD1 (5 bases). The CDR3 covers 16 residues. Germline values: CDR1 SGHTA, CDR2 FQGNSA. Trimming stripped 1 base from V and 0 bases from J, with 10 bases between. CDR3: CASSLVPGHSNQPQHF. The CDR3 nucleotides are TGTGCCAGCAGCTTAGTCCCAGGGCATAGCAATCAGCCCCAGCATTTT.

This clonotype was picked up a small number of times. V gene TRBV6-5 combines with J gene TRBJ2-7; the D gene is possibly TRBD1 (6 bases). V lost 5 bases and J 5 bases, leaving 10 bases between the germline ends. The germline V gene encodes CDR1 MNHEY and CDR2 SVGAGI. The CDR3 spans 12 residues. The CDR3 reads CASSRGKDEQYF. The CDR3 nucleotides are TGTGCCAGCAGTAGGGGGAAGGACGAGCAGTACTTC.

Of note for this clonotype: A read error may account for a junction end that differs from germline. The chain carries TRBV7-6 and TRBJ2-7; TRBD2 agrees at 8 bases. Germline V gene sequence: CDR1 SGHVS, CDR2 FNYEAQ. This CDR3 spans 15 amino acids. The CDR3 here is CASSLSSGYSYEPYF. The CDR3 nucleotides read TGTGCCAGCAGCTTATCTAGCGGGTACTCCTACGAGCCGTACTTC.

The chain combines TRBV12-3 or TRBV12-4 with TRBJ1-4; D unclear. V lost 6 bases and J 3 bases, leaving 17 bases between the germline ends. The CDR3 has 16 amino acids. CDR3 loop: CASSPAVHSANEKLFF. Here the CDR3 DNA reads TGTGCCAGCAGCCCCGCTGTCCACTCGGCTAATGAAAAACTGTTTTTT.

This chain links TRBV3-1 with TRBJ2-7; 10 bases agree with TRBD2. Germline lookup yields CDR1 LGHDT and CDR2 YNNKEL (reference sequence). This CDR3 is 15 amino acids long. The V segment lost 2 bases and the J segment 0 bases; nucleotides outside the gene matches: 1. The CDR3: CASSQLAGGSYEQYF. The CDR3 DNA follows: TGTGCCAGCAGCCAATTAGCGGGGGGCTCCTACGAGCAGTACTTC.

This clonotype was picked up a small number of times. The chain has TRBV12-3 or TRBV12-4 and TRBJ2-4; 7 bases are a match to TRBD1. The CDR3 is made up of 16 amino acids. Trimming removed 8 bases from V and 0 bases from J; junction bases left unmatched: 10. The CDR3 DNA follows: TGTGCCAGCGGCCCGACAGGGCTTCTAGCCAAAAACATTCAGTACTTC. It encodes CASGPTGLLAKNIQYF.

Ten or more counts support this clonotype. One end of the junction varies from germline; a read error may be responsible. The J gene is TRBJ1-4, the V gene TRBV7-9; possible D gene TRBD1, 5 bases. The CDR3 contains 13 residues. The V gene's germline CDR1 is SEHNR and CDR2 FQNEAQ (reference sequence). The CDR3 nucleotides read TGTGCCAGCAGCCCCCAAGGGTCCTCTCGGGGGTATTTT. Its translation: CASSPQGSSRGYF.

This clonotype has just a few counts. This chain joins TRBV24-1 and TRBJ1-6; D gene ambiguous. V was trimmed by 9 bases and J by 0 bases, leaving 8 bases between them. Looked up from germline, CDR1 is KGHDR and CDR2 is SFDVKD. The CDR3 spans 14 residues. CDR3 nucleotide sequence: TGTGCCACCTCCGAGGGCTCCTATAATTCACCCCTCCACTTT. It codes for CATSEGSYNSPLHF.

This clonotype was seen only a few times. The chain is built from TRBV4-1 and TRBJ2-6, with a tentative D call TRBD2 (6 bases). V dropped 3 bases and J dropped 0 bases, with 15 bases sitting between them. This CDR3 is 18 amino acids long. Germline V gene lookup returns CDR1 MGHRA and CDR2 YSYEKL. The chain's CDR3 is CASSQIPGSHSGANVLTF. The DNA for the CDR3 is TGCGCCAGCAGCCAGATTCCCGGGAGCCACTCTGGGGCCAACGTCCTGACTTTC.

This clonotype has only a few counts. The rearrangement joins TRBV6-5 to TRBJ2-3; D is perhaps TRBD1 or TRBD2 (7 bases each). V lost 4 bases and J lost 3, with 17 bases in between. Germline CDR1 is MNHEY and CDR2 is SVGAGI. The CDR3 sequence is 16 residues long. CDR3 bases: TGTGCCAGCAGTTCCCCCACGCAGGGGGGGACAGATACGCAGTATTTT. Its protein is CASSSPTQGGTDTQYF.

In its sample, this clonotype was seen a few times. This rearrangement joins TRBV5-6 to TRBJ2-5; tentatively, D is TRBD1 (6 bases). The CDR3 runs 14 residues. The ends were cut back, 5 bases at V and 5 bases at J, with 16 bases in the middle. Germline CDR1 SGHDT, CDR2 YYEEEE. The CDR3 is CASRGRRGAETQYF. The CDR3 nucleotides are TGTGCCAGCAGAGGCCGCAGGGGTGCGGAGACCCAGTACTTC.

This clonotype was recorded a few times. The genes are TRBV7-2 and TRBJ2-3; 11 bases match TRBD2. From germline, CDR1 is SGHTA and CDR2 FQGNSA. Unmatched junction bases numbered 4, after V lost 5 bases and J lost 0 bases. The CDR3 spans 16 residues. In DNA form, the CDR3 reads TGTGCCAGCAGCCCAATAGCGGGGGGGAGCACAGATACGCAGTATTTT. This encodes CASSPIAGGSTDTQYF.

The chain links TRBV29-1 to TRBJ2-7; 12 positions agree with TRBD1. The CDR3 covers 13 residues. Germline V lookup: CDR1 SQVTM, CDR2 ANQGSEA. V lost 4 bases to trimming and J lost 6 bases; unmatched junction nucleotides: 4. The CDR3 nucleotides read TGCAGCGTTGGAGGGACAGGGGGCCCCGAGCAGTACTTC. Protein: CSVGGTGGPEQYF.

This clonotype was counted a few times. The V and J genes are TRBV7-8 and TRBJ2-3; D unresolved. CDR3 length: 12 amino acids. The germline V and J ends were trimmed by 2 bases and 11 bases, with 11 bases remaining between them. Germline loops: CDR1 SGHVS, CDR2 FQNEAQ. CDR3 region: CASSLSVGLQYF. In DNA, the CDR3 is TGTGCCAGCAGCTTATCGGTCGGTTTGCAGTATTTT.

The V call is TRBV7-2, the J call TRBJ1-6; D is unclear. The germline V gene encodes CDR1 SGHTA and CDR2 FQGNSA. The V gene lost 5 bases and the J gene lost 10 bases, with 15 bases spanning the gap. This CDR3 is 14 amino acids long. The CDR3 protein is CASSPDPARSPLHF. In nucleotides, the CDR3 is TGTGCCAGCAGCCCTGACCCTGCCCGGTCACCCCTCCACTTT.

This clonotype has only a few counts. V usage is TRBV5-6 and J usage is TRBJ1-1, with 8 bases fitting TRBD1. Germline loops: CDR1 SGHDT, CDR2 YYEEEE. This CDR3 comprises 14 residues. With V trimmed by 4 bases and J by 4 bases, 6 bases remained unmatched. The chain's CDR3 is CASSRTGSSTEAFF. For the CDR3, the DNA is TGTGCCAGCAGCCGGACAGGGAGTAGCACTGAAGCTTTCTTT.

The chain couples TRBV2 to TRBJ2-6; D tentatively fits TRBD1 or TRBD2 (5 bases each). The CDR3 sequence is 14 residues long. Germline CDR1 and CDR2: SNHLY and FYNNEI. The V and J ends lost 10 bases and 4 bases respectively, with 14 bases between them. This chain's CDR3 is CAIRGVPGANVLTF. The CDR3 DNA sequence: TGTGCCATCCGAGGGGTCCCCGGGGCCAACGTCCTGACTTTC.

The rearrangement uses TRBV27 and TRBJ2-2; the D gene is possibly TRBD2 (5 bases). Trimming removed 6 bases at V and 1 base at J, with 9 bases between. Looked up from germline, CDR1 is MNHEY and CDR2 is SMNVEV (reference sequence). The CDR3 is 14 amino acids. CDR3: CASRSGMNTGELFF. For the CDR3, the DNA is TGTGCCAGCAGGTCGGGGATGAACACCGGGGAGCTGTTTTTT.

This clonotype was seen a few times. The chain uses TRBV10-2 and TRBJ2-3, with no clear D. CDR3 size: 13 residues. Trimming took 8 bases from V and 1 from J, leaving 10 bases between them. The V gene's germline CDR1 is WSHSY and CDR2 SAAADI. The CDR3 DNA reads TGCGCCAGCGGCAAAACGGGCACAGATACGCAGTATTTT. Its translation: CASGKTGTDTQYF.